These T cell receptor beta chains were read from a single sample in a study of technical replicates of blood from a handful of donors. Generated by immunoSEQ multiplex PCR, the TCRdb table keeps only in-frame clones and is missing some. The sample yields 60,000 to 85,000 clones, around 94% seen once. Material for sequencing was T cells isolated from PBMCs. These receptors were taken from a human donor in good health. The CDR3 runs from the conserved cysteine through the conserved F or W. The D gene is left open where the match is weak. Rows may omit the clone size; those that give it use once, few, many or a size class.

j_gene	abundance	d_gene	v_gene	CDR3nt	CDR3aa
TRBJ2-3	.	TRBD2	TRBV14	TGTGCCAGCAGCCAGGGACTAGCGGAGCCAGATACGCAGTATTTT	CASSQGLAEPDTQYF
TRBJ2-1	.	TRBD2	TRBV4-1	TGCGCCAGCAGCCAAGAAAGCGGGAGCGACAATGAGCAGTTCTTC	CASSQESGSDNEQFF
TRBJ1-1	.	.	TRBV27	TGTGCCAGCAGAAGTCTACTCACTGAAGCTTTCTTT	CASRSLLTEAFF
TRBJ2-1	once	.	TRBV10-3	TGTGCCATCAGAGAGACCTCAGGGGCGGAGGAGCAGTTCTTC	CAIRETSGAEEQFF
TRBJ2-1	.	.	TRBV20-1	TGCAGTGCTGGCGACTTCGAGCAGTTCTTC	CSAGDFEQFF
TRBJ2-7	.	.	TRBV6-5	TGTGCCAGCTCGGACAGTTTCTCCTCCTACGAGCAGTACTTC	CASSDSFSSYEQYF
TRBJ1-1	once	.	TRBV12-5	TGTGCTAGTGGTTTGGTAACGGGGAACACTGAAGCTTTCTTT	CASGLVTGNTEAFF
TRBJ2-7	.	.	TRBV4-1	TGCGCCAGCAGCCAGGGGGACTTTACTACGGAGCAGTACTTC	CASSQGDFTTEQYF
TRBJ2-7	once	.	TRBV28	TGTGCCAGCAGTTTTTTTAGGGAGGTTAGCTACGAGCAGTACTTC	CASSFFREVSYEQYF
TRBJ1-4	.	.	TRBV7-8	TGTGCCAGCAGCTTAACGACGGGGTCCACTAATGAAAAACTGTTTTTT	CASSLTTGSTNEKLFF
TRBJ2-1	.	TRBD2	TRBV5-1	TGCGCCAGCAGCTTGATGACTAGCGGGGGGAATGAGCAGTTCTTC	CASSLMTSGGNEQFF
TRBJ2-1	.	TRBD2	TRBV14	TGTGCCAGCAGCCAAGGAGCGGGGGGCAATGAGCAGTTCTTC	CASSQGAGGNEQFF
TRBJ1-1	once	.	TRBV7-9	TGTGCCAGCAGTCCGGACACTGAACCTTCGAACACTGAAGCTTTCTTT	CASSPDTEPSNTEAFF
TRBJ1-1	.	.	TRBV28	TGTGCCAGCAGTAACCAGGGGACCGAAGCTTTCTTT	CASSNQGTEAFF
TRBJ2-5	.	.	TRBV2	TGTGCCGAAGCAGGGGGGTGGTACCAAGAGACCCAGTACTTC	CAEAGGWYQETQYF
TRBJ2-1	.	TRBD2	TRBV4-1	TGCGCCAGCAGCCAAACCGGGACTAGCGCATACAATGAGCAGTTCTTC	CASSQTGTSAYNEQFF
TRBJ1-3	.	TRBD1	TRBV2	TGTGCCAGCAGTTGGGGACAGTCCTCTGGAAACACCATATATTTT	CASSWGQSSGNTIYF
TRBJ2-7	once	.	TRBV2	TGTGCCAGCGCCTACTATCCCTACGAGCAGTACTTC	CASAYYPYEQYF
TRBJ2-5	.	.	TRBV5-6	TGTGCCAGCAGCTTGATTCAAGAGCGGTATGAGACCCAGTACTTC	CASSLIQERYETQYF
TRBJ2-6	.	TRBD2	TRBV9	TGTGCCAGCAGCGCTCAAACGGGGGGGGCTTGGTCTGGGGCCAACGTCCTGACTTTC	CASSAQTGGAWSGANVLTF
TRBJ2-2	.	.	TRBV5-4	TGTGCCAGCAGCGATGGACTAGAGGGGGATAAGAACGGGGAGCTGTTTTTT	CASSDGLEGDKNGELFF
TRBJ1-3	.	.	TRBV11-2	TGTGCCAGCAGCTTGTGGCCTGGAAACACCATATATTTT	CASSLWPGNTIYF
TRBJ2-3	.	.	TRBV23-1	TGCGCCAGCAGTCACTCCGGACAGGGGCCGATAGCGGGAGACGGGACAGATACGCAGTATTTT	CASSHSGQGPIAGDGTDTQYF
TRBJ2-1	.	.	TRBV2	TGTGCCAGCAGAGCTAGCGTTGAGCAGTTCTTC	CASRASVEQFF
TRBJ2-3	.	TRBD2	TRBV7-9	TGTGCCAGCAGCTTAGGCCAGCGGGAGAGTGCAGATACGCAGTATTTT	CASSLGQRESADTQYF
TRBJ2-4	.	TRBD1	TRBV7-9	TGTGCCAGCAGCTGGGACAGGGACTGGGACCGCGGGGGCAAAAACATTCAGTACTTC	CASSWDRDWDRGGKNIQYF
TRBJ1-2	.	.	TRBV28	TGTGCCAGCAGCCCTCCGACGGGGTCGGTCTATGGCTACACCTTC	CASSPPTGSVYGYTF
TRBJ2-7	.	.	TRBV6-5	TGTGCCAGCAGTTACAGGGACAATTCCTACGAGCAGTACTTC	CASSYRDNSYEQYF
TRBJ1-1	.	TRBD1	TRBV28	TGTGCCGCAGGGACAGGGGCGGACACTGAAGCTTTCTTT	CAAGTGADTEAFF
TRBJ2-5	.	TRBD2	TRBV19	TGTGCCAGTAGAGCGGGAGGGCGAGAGACCCAGTACTTC	CASRAGGRETQYF
TRBJ2-3	.	.	TRBV27	TGTGCCAGCAGAAGGGATGTCCGACTAGGGGGCACAGATACGCAGTATTTT	CASRRDVRLGGTDTQYF
TRBJ2-7	few	.	TRBV7-8	TGTGCCAGCTCCTCACAGAGGGATTCAACCTACGAGCAGTACTTC	CASSSQRDSTYEQYF